The rows below give T cell receptor beta chains drawn from one sample of a study of cytomegalovirus exposure and HLA in healthy donors. Assay: immunoSEQ multiplex PCR; the TCRdb copy retains only in-frame clones and omits some. The sample lists tens of thousands of clones, around three quarters seen once, with about 7.8% in the top ten. The source material was PBMCs. The receptors were sampled from a man in his sixties in good health and CMV-seropositive. Both conserved end residues are part of each CDR3. The order of the fields is D gene, clone size, J gene, V gene, CDR3 protein, CDR3 DNA. The D gene is left open where the match is weak. The listing skips clone size in some rows; elsewhere it reads once, few, many or a size class.

-	-	TRBJ1-2	TRBV5-1	CASSLDGGGAYGYTF	TGCGCCAGCAGCTTGGATGGGGGCGGTGCGTATGGCTACACCTTC
TRBD1	-	TRBJ1-2	TRBV5-6	CASSKTGPYGYTF	TGTGCCAGCAGTAAGACAGGGCCCTATGGCTACACCTTC
TRBD2	-	TRBJ2-5	TRBV9	CASSVGAGGGETQYF	TGTGCCAGCAGCGTAGGGGCGGGGGGGGGTGAGACCCAGTACTTC
-	-	TRBJ2-2	TRBV4-1	CASSQEGIYTGELFF	TGCGCCAGCAGCCAAGAGGGCATCTACACCGGGGAGCTGTTTTTT
-	few	TRBJ2-1	TRBV2	CASSEPPGYALYNEQFF	TGTGCCAGCAGTGAACCCCCGGGTTATGCTCTGTACAATGAGCAGTTCTTC
TRBD1	-	TRBJ1-4	TRBV4-1	CASSPSGQGDEKLFF	TGCGCCAGCAGCCCCTCGGGACAGGGTGATGAAAAACTGTTTTTT
-	few	TRBJ1-1	TRBV7-9	CASSLRGITEAFF	TGTGCCAGCAGCTTAAGGGGTATCACTGAAGCTTTCTTT
TRBD1	-	TRBJ1-5	TRBV6-5	CASKKGGMGQPQHF	TGTGCCAGCAAGAAAGGGGGCATGGGTCAGCCCCAGCATTTT
TRBD1	-	TRBJ1-1	TRBV27	CASSLWTGGANTEAFF	TGTGCCAGCAGTTTATGGACAGGGGGAGCGAACACTGAAGCTTTCTTT
TRBD1	-	TRBJ2-2	TRBV27	CASSVYRGAGELFF	TGTGCCAGCAGTGTCTACAGGGGCGCCGGGGAGCTGTTTTTT
-	-	TRBJ1-3	TRBV6-1	CASSVEEYGNTIYF	TGTGCCAGCAGTGTCGAGGAGTACGGAAACACCATATATTTT
TRBD2	-	TRBJ2-3	TRBV19	CASTQKRLAGFLTDTQYF	TGTGCCAGTACCCAAAAGAGACTAGCGGGCTTTCTCACAGATACGCAGTATTTT
TRBD2	-	TRBJ2-5	TRBV5-5	CASSISVSGRSRRVQETQYF	TGTGCCAGCAGCATCTCTGTGAGCGGGAGGTCCCGTCGCGTACAAGAGACCCAGTACTTC
TRBD2	-	TRBJ2-3	TRBV5-1	CASGSGSGSTDTQYF	TGCGCCAGCGGTAGCGGGAGCGGTAGCACAGATACGCAGTATTTT
-	-	TRBJ2-1	TRBV10-1	CASSETSNLGEQFF	TGCGCCAGCAGTGAGACTAGCAATCTCGGTGAGCAGTTCTTC
-	-	TRBJ2-7	TRBV6-1	CASRLDSSSYEQYF	TGTGCCAGCAGACTTGACAGCAGCTCCTACGAGCAGTACTTC
-	-	TRBJ2-5	TRBV5-1	CASSPPGADQETQYF	TGCGCCAGCAGCCCCCCCGGAGCGGACCAAGAGACCCAGTACTTC
-	-	TRBJ1-1	TRBV18	CASSPTNGVFNTEAFF	TGTGCCAGCTCACCAACCAACGGGGTTTTTAACACTGAAGCTTTCTTT
-	-	TRBJ2-1	TRBV6-1	CASSEVGEPYNEQFF	TGTGCCAGCAGTGAAGTTGGGGAGCCCTACAATGAGCAGTTCTTC
TRBD1	few	TRBJ2-3	TRBV7-7	CASSLTGGTDTQYF	TGTGCTAGCAGCTTAACAGGGGGCACAGATACGCAGTATTTT
-	-	TRBJ2-1	TRBV2	CASTSRVSNNEQFF	TGTGCCAGCACATCCAGGGTATCTAACAATGAGCAGTTCTTC
TRBD2	-	TRBJ2-3	TRBV11-1	CASSLEVAGGRTGTDTQYF	TGTGCCAGCAGCTTAGAGGTAGCGGGAGGAAGAACTGGCACAGATACGCAGTATTTT
TRBD1	-	TRBJ2-1	TRBV7-9	CASSSTGTGFSYNEQFF	TGTGCCAGCAGCTCAACCGGGACAGGGTTCTCCTACAATGAGCAGTTCTTC
TRBD2	few	TRBJ2-5	TRBV6-1	CASSEGSGGAETQYF	TGTGCCAGCAGTGAGGGTAGCGGGGGGGCGGAGACCCAGTACTTC
TRBD1	-	TRBJ1-1	TRBV2	CASRDRGSTEAFF	TGTGCCAGCAGAGACAGGGGAAGCACTGAAGCTTTCTTT
TRBD1	-	TRBJ1-1	TRBV9	CASSHTGQGNLEAFF	TGTGCCAGCAGCCATACTGGACAGGGAAACTTGGAAGCTTTCTTT
TRBD1	-	TRBJ1-1	TRBV7-9	CASSTQGAYTEAFF	TGTGCCAGCAGCACCCAGGGGGCGTACACTGAAGCTTTCTTT
-	-	TRBJ1-2	TRBV7-8	CASSRDIRVDYGYTF	TGTGCCAGCAGTCGAGACATCAGGGTTGACTATGGCTACACCTTC
-	-	TRBJ1-1	TRBV5-1	CASSLNSIAFF	TGCGCCAGCAGCTTGAATAGCATAGCTTTCTTT
TRBD2	-	TRBJ2-7	TRBV4-2	CASSQDRVAGGQNEQYF	TGTGCCAGCAGCCAAGACCGCGTAGCGGGAGGTCAGAACGAGCAGTACTTC
-	-	TRBJ2-5	TRBV5-5	CASSFPPRGGAETQYF	TGTGCCAGCAGCTTTCCCCCTAGAGGTGGGGCGGAGACCCAGTACTTC
-	-	TRBJ2-7	TRBV5-1	CASTLTPTGLGEQYF	TGCGCCAGCACCCTGACTCCGACAGGATTAGGCGAGCAGTACTTC
TRBD1	few	TRBJ2-4	TRBV19	CASSIVDRVQNIQYF	TGTGCCAGTAGTATAGTAGACAGGGTCCAAAACATTCAGTACTTC
-	-	TRBJ2-3	TRBV28	CASSNTGRGSTDTQYF	TGTGCCAGCAGTAACACAGGGAGGGGAAGCACAGATACGCAGTATTTT
-	-	TRBJ1-6	TRBV6-5	CASSATGAGSPLHF	TGTGCCAGCAGCGCGACAGGAGCAGGTTCACCCCTCCACTTT
-	-	TRBJ1-2	TRBV6-5	CASSLGRTGYGYTF	TGTGCCAGCAGTTTGGGCCGTACAGGGTATGGCTACACCTTC
-	-	TRBJ1-2	TRBV5-1	CASSPEGTGVYTF	TGCGCCAGCAGTCCTGAGGGGACTGGTGTCTACACCTTC
TRBD2	-	TRBJ2-7	TRBV28	CASSFQWAAGRYEQYF	TGTGCCAGCAGTTTTCAATGGGCAGCGGGACGATACGAGCAGTACTTC
TRBD1	medium-sized	TRBJ1-2	TRBV5-4	CASSPGQGRGGYTF	TGTGCCAGCAGCCCGGGACAGGGGCGGGGAGGCTACACCTTC
-	-	TRBJ1-6	TRBV11-2	CASSGPGGLSNNSPLHF	TGTGCCAGCAGCGGACCCGGGGGACTGTCGAATAATTCACCCCTCCACTTT
-	once	TRBJ2-7	TRBV5-1	CASRAGGNYEQYF	TGCGCCAGCAGGGCCGGAGGGAACTACGAGCAGTACTTC
-	few	TRBJ1-2	TRBV2	CASSYGGPNYGYTF	TGTGCCAGCAGTTACGGAGGACCTAACTATGGCTACACCTTC
-	-	TRBJ2-5	TRBV4-1	CASSQGQDRRETQYF	TGCGCCAGCAGCCAAGGACAGGATCGGAGGGAGACCCAGTACTTC
-	-	TRBJ2-1	TRBV7-9	CASSLYGTHNEQFF	TGTGCCAGCAGCTTATATGGGACACACAATGAGCAGTTCTTC
-	few	TRBJ1-6	TRBV5-4	CASSLEAGDPPLHF	TGTGCCAGCAGCTTGGAGGCAGGGGACCCACCCCTCCACTTT
-	-	TRBJ2-5	TRBV4-1	CASSPRGIAEETQYF	TGCGCCAGCAGCCCCCGGGGGATAGCGGAAGAGACCCAGTACTTC
-	-	TRBJ2-7	TRBV27	CASSPSTPYEQYF	TGTGCCAGCAGTCCATCTACCCCCTACGAGCAGTACTTC
TRBD1	-	TRBJ1-2	TRBV29-1	CSVSRGLEYGYTF	TGCAGCGTTTCCAGGGGGTTAGAGTATGGCTACACCTTC
TRBD1	-	TRBJ1-2	TRBV13	CASSRGQDSNYGYTF	TGTGCCAGCAGCCGCGGACAGGACTCTAACTATGGCTACACCTTC
TRBD2	once	TRBJ2-7	TRBV11-3	CASSLERGGQDEQYF	TGTGCCAGCAGCTTAGAGCGGGGGGGGCAGGACGAGCAGTACTTC
-	-	TRBJ1-4	TRBV6-5	CASSYRESNEKLFF	TGTGCCAGCAGTTACAGGGAGTCTAATGAAAAACTGTTTTTT
TRBD2	-	TRBJ2-7	TRBV11-2	CASSLRVAGVFYEQYF	TGTGCCAGCAGCTTGAGGGTAGCGGGAGTGTTCTACGAGCAGTACTTC
TRBD1	once	TRBJ1-4	TRBV27	CASSFFDPGGRDEKLFF	TGTGCCAGCAGTTTCTTTGACCCAGGGGGCAGGGATGAAAAACTGTTTTTT
-	-	TRBJ2-7	TRBV5-5	CASSLGAEGRYEQYF	TGTGCCAGCAGCTTGGGCGCGGAGGGTAGGTACGAGCAGTACTTC
-	-	TRBJ1-1	TRBV10-3	CAISAQAPREAFF	TGTGCCATCAGTGCTCAGGCTCCCCGGGAAGCTTTCTTT
-	-	TRBJ1-5	TRBV7-8	CASSLALHQPQHF	TGTGCCAGCAGCTTAGCGTTACACCAGCCCCAGCATTTT